Listed below are T cell receptor beta chains from one sample, sequenced in a study of T cell changes during pregnancy in multiple sclerosis. Assay: immunoSEQ multiplex PCR; the TCRdb copy retains only in-frame clones and omits some. The data contain about 24,000 clones, more than 75% of them singletons. This specimen was CD4+ T cells from peripheral blood mononuclear cells, taken in the first trimester of pregnancy. The receptors come from a female donor in good health, enrolled as a control in a pregnancy study. Each CDR3 is given with its conserved first and last residue. D genes are given only for firm matches. Rows may omit the clone size; those that give it use once, few, many or a size class.

j_call,v_call,cdr3_length,d_call,clone_size,cdr3_aa,cdr3_nt
TRBJ2-7,TRBV5-1,13,TRBD1,NA,CASSLDRGVEQYF,TGCGCCAGCAGCTTGGACAGGGGGGTCGAGCAGTACTTC
TRBJ2-3,TRBV18,15,NA,once,CASSPQSGSTDTQYF,TGTGCCAGCTCACCACAGTCGGGGAGCACAGATACGCAGTATTTT
TRBJ1-2,TRBV5-5,16,NA,NA,CASSLRASGLLGGYTF,TGTGCCAGCAGCTTGAGGGCGTCGGGGTTATTGGGTGGCTACACCTTC
TRBJ2-7,TRBV5-1,13,NA,NA,CASSFQGGYEQYF,TGCGCCAGCAGCTTTCAGGGAGGCTACGAGCAGTACTTC
TRBJ2-1,TRBV11-3,16,TRBD2,NA,CASSSSGTSGRNEQFF,TGTGCCAGCAGCTCCTCCGGGACTAGCGGGAGAAATGAGCAGTTCTTC
TRBJ2-5,TRBV28,14,NA,NA,CASSILRFHETQYF,TGTGCCAGCAGTATACTACGGTTCCATGAGACCCAGTACTTC
TRBJ2-1,TRBV15,15,TRBD1,NA,CATSTTGENYNEQFF,TGTGCCACCAGCACGACAGGGGAAAACTACAATGAGCAGTTCTTC
TRBJ2-7,TRBV5-4,13,TRBD1,once,CASTTGGTYEQYF,TGTGCCAGCACGACAGGGGGGACCTACGAGCAGTACTTC
TRBJ2-2,TRBV7-8,12,NA,NA,CASSFDTGELFF,TGTGCCAGCAGCTTCGACACCGGGGAGCTGTTTTTT
TRBJ2-1,TRBV30,11,NA,NA,CAWSPSNEQFF,TGTGCCTGGAGTCCTAGCAATGAGCAGTTCTTC
TRBJ1-2,TRBV19,14,NA,NA,CASSTILQGRGYTF,TGTGCCAGTAGTACAATACTACAGGGTCGGGGCTACACCTTC
TRBJ2-5,TRBV29-1,12,TRBD2,NA,CSVAGGPETQYF,TGCAGCGTTGCGGGGGGGCCGGAGACCCAGTACTTC
TRBJ1-1,TRBV6-1,13,TRBD1,NA,CASRRQGNTEAFF,TGTGCCAGCAGGAGACAGGGGAACACTGAAGCTTTCTTT
TRBJ2-7,TRBV30,15,TRBD1,NA,CAWSLGQGASYEQYF,TGTGCCTGGAGTTTGGGACAGGGGGCCTCCTACGAGCAGTACTTC
TRBJ2-5,TRBV15,14,NA,NA,CATSPHRAIREQYF,TGTGCCACCAGCCCCCACCGGGCTATTCGGGAGCAGTACTTC
TRBJ2-7,TRBV28,15,TRBD2,NA,CASSLYGTSRGEQYF,TGTGCCAGCAGTTTATATGGGACTAGCCGCGGGGAGCAGTACTTC
TRBJ1-1,TRBV5-4,17,NA,NA,CASKQGGLGASNTEAFF,TGTGCCAGCAAACAAGGAGGCCTGGGGGCGAGCAACACTGAAGCTTTCTTT
TRBJ2-1,TRBV28,14,TRBD1,NA,CATKVGTDYNEQFF,TGTGCCACCAAAGTTGGGACAGATTACAATGAGCAGTTCTTC